The 30 T cell receptor beta chains reported below all come from one sample, sequenced in a study of control samples from healthy donors and cancer patients. The table came from immunoSEQ multiplex PCR; TCRdb's copy has only in-frame clones and leaves some out. The sample lists roughly 120,000 clones, over 75% occurring once. Sequenced sample: PBMCs. Every receptor here comes from an older woman with lung cancer.

The CDR3 DNA reads TGTGCCAGCAGCTTCGGTCGCACCCATAGCAATCAGCCCCAGCATTTT. It specifies CASSFGRTHSNQPQHF. The chain joins TRBV7-8 to TRBJ1-5; D call uncertain. CDR3 size: 16 residues. Germline V gene sequence: CDR1 SGHVS, CDR2 FQNEAQ. V lost 3 bases to trimming and J lost 0 bases, with 12 bases between them.

CDR3 sequence reads: CASSEALVGATTDTQYF. CDR3 coding DNA: TGTGCCAGCAGTGAAGCGCTTGTGGGGGCCACCACAGATACGCAGTATTTT. The chain combines TRBV6-1 with TRBJ2-3; a possible D gene is TRBD1 (6 bases). The CDR3 is 17 residues long. V gave up 0 bases and J gave up 2 bases, with 15 bases separating them. Germline-derived CDR1 and CDR2 are MNHNS and SASEGT.

This chain's CDR3 is CATDGQWNSPLHF. The CDR3 DNA reads TGTGCCACCGATGGACAGTGGAATTCACCCCTCCACTTT. V and J are TRBV28 and TRBJ1-6; a possible D gene is TRBD1 (6 bases). This CDR3 is built from 13 residues. Germline V gene lookup returns CDR1 MDHEN and CDR2 SYDVKM. Trimming took off 10 bases at V and 7 bases at J, with 14 bases between the two ends. Looking up the rest from reference TRBV28 and TRBJ1-6 gives the full variable domain: DVKVTQSSRYLVKRTGEKVFLECVQDMDHENMFWYRQDPGLGLRLIYFSYDVKMKEKGDIPEGYSVSREKKERFSLILESASTNQTSMYLCATDGQWNSPLHFGNGTRLTVT.

The rearrangement uses TRBV2 and TRBJ1-1, with 7 positions matching TRBD1. Germline CDR1 is SNHLY and CDR2 is FYNNEI. V gave up 9 bases and J gave up 1 base; unmatched junction bases: 5. CDR3 length equals 13 residues. The CDR3 is CASAGQRNTEAFF. The DNA for the CDR3 is TGTGCCAGTGCGGGACAGCGGAACACTGAAGCTTTCTTT.

The chain links TRBV9 to TRBJ2-7; 12 positions match TRBD2. V was clipped by 3 bases and J by 2 bases; unmatched bases: 3. The germline V gene has CDR1 SGDLS and CDR2 YYNGEE. This CDR3 region has 15 residues. CDR3 sequence: CASSEGLAGTYEQYF. The DNA of the CDR3 is TGTGCCAGCAGCGAAGGACTAGCGGGGACCTACGAGCAGTACTTC.

The rearrangement uses TRBV7-9 and TRBJ1-3; 12 nucleotides line up with TRBD1. Germline V CDR1 and CDR2: SEHNR, FQNEAQ (reference sequence). The CDR3 is 19 residues long. The V segment lost 1 base and the J segment 0 bases; nucleotides outside the gene matches: 7. The CDR3 sequence is CASSLVGTGGDLSGNTIYF. The DNA of the CDR3 is TGTGCCAGCAGCTTAGTGGGGACAGGGGGCGACCTCTCTGGAAACACCATATATTTT.

The chain employs TRBV20-1 and TRBJ2-7; D possibly corresponds to TRBD2 (5 bases). Germline lookup yields CDR1 DFQATT and CDR2 SNEGSKA (reference sequence). This CDR3 has 14 residues. Trimming removed 3 bases at V and 0 bases at J, with 12 bases between. CDR3 DNA sequence: TGCAGTGCTAGTCGAGGGTTAAGCTCCTACGAGCAGTACTTC. It translates to CSASRGLSSYEQYF.

V and J are TRBV7-8 and TRBJ1-3; D remains ambiguous. Between the trimmed V and J ends, which lost 5 bases and 0 bases, there was a span of 14 bases. In germline, CDR1 is SGHVS, CDR2 FQNEAQ. This CDR3 spans 16 amino acids. CDR3 DNA sequence: TGTGCCAGCAGCCCCAGACGGGTTTCCTCTGGAAACACCATATATTTT. Its translation is CASSPRRVSSGNTIYF.

The gene calls are TRBV5-5 and TRBJ2-3; 10 bases are shared with TRBD2. This CDR3 spans 15 amino acids. The V gene end was trimmed by 4 bases and the J gene end by 5 bases; junction bases not matched to a gene: 7. Germline V gives CDR1 SGHKS, CDR2 YYEKEE (reference sequence). The CDR3 nucleotides read TGTGCCAGCAGCATTAGCGGGGGGCGGGAAGATACGCAGTATTTT. Protein product: CASSISGGREDTQYF.

V gene TRBV6-5 combines with J gene TRBJ2-1, with 7 bases that match TRBD2. The CDR3 has 14 amino acids. V dropped 6 bases and J dropped 8; count of bases not matched to a gene: 10. Per germline, CDR1 MNHEY and CDR2 SVGAGI. CDR3 in DNA: TGTGCCAGCAGCGCCCAGGGAGGGGCAGATGAGCAGTTCTTC. It codes for CASSAQGGADEQFF.

This clone was seen more than once but under ten times. V and J are TRBV19 and TRBJ2-3; D is unresolved. Germline CDR1 and CDR2: LNHDA and SQIVND (reference sequence). This CDR3 is built from 16 residues. Between the trimmed V and J ends, which lost 5 bases and 0 bases, there was a span of 15 bases. CDR3: CASSDADGKSTDTQYF. The CDR3 nucleotides are TGTGCCAGTAGTGACGCCGACGGAAAAAGCACAGATACGCAGTATTTT.

The CDR3 region is CASSMTGINEKLFF. The CDR3, as DNA: TGTGCCAGCAGTATGACAGGGATTAATGAAAAACTGTTTTTT. The chain combines TRBV2 with TRBJ1-4, with 7 bases lining up with TRBD1. The trim removed 5 bases at V and 4 bases at J, leaving 4 bases unmatched. This CDR3 is 14 amino acids long. Germline values: CDR1 SNHLY, CDR2 FYNNEI.

This chain uses TRBV12-5 with TRBJ2-1; unclear D gene. The germline V gene encodes CDR1 LGHNT and CDR2 FRNRAP. V gave up 10 bases and J gave up 0 bases, with 13 bases separating them. CDR3 size: 14 residues. CDR3 loop: CATRDSISYNEQFF. The CDR3 bases are TGTGCTACTCGAGACTCGATCTCCTACAATGAGCAGTTCTTC.

The chain carries TRBV24-1 and TRBJ1-1, with D tentatively TRBD1 (5 bases). Per germline, CDR1 KGHDR and CDR2 SFDVKD. Trimming left V 2 bases short and J 7 bases short, with 13 bases between. The CDR3 is 14 residues long. The DNA for the CDR3 is TGTGCCACCAGTGATTCCCGGGGGGGAAATGAAGCTTTCTTT. It specifies CATSDSRGGNEAFF.

The chain carries TRBV5-1 and TRBJ2-7; no reliable D call. V gave up 4 bases and J gave up 0 bases, with 11 bases separating them. CDR1 is SGHRS, CDR2 YFSETQ, per germline. The CDR3 consists of 14 residues. The CDR3 loop is CASSPTANSYEQYF. The CDR3 nucleotides are TGCGCCAGCAGCCCTACCGCGAACTCCTACGAGCAGTACTTC.

The chain uses TRBV6-5 and TRBJ2-3; D may be TRBD1 (7 bases). Trimming removed 8 bases at V and 2 bases at J, with 14 bases between. The CDR3 has 14 amino acids. CDR1 and CDR2 (germline): MNHEY, SVGAGI. CDR3 DNA sequence: TGTGCCAGCGCGGGACAGAGCTTCACAGATACGCAGTATTTT. Protein product: CASAGQSFTDTQYF.

This chain links TRBV28 with TRBJ1-3; D possibly corresponds to TRBD1 (5 bases). The ends were cut back, 5 bases at V and 0 bases at J, with 11 bases in the middle. CDR1 and CDR2 (germline): MDHEN, SYDVKM. The CDR3 is 15 amino acids. Here the CDR3 DNA reads TGTGCCAGCAGTCCCCTCGACAGCTCTGGAAACACCATATATTTT. It encodes CASSPLDSSGNTIYF.

The chain employs TRBV20-1 and TRBJ1-2; no firm D call. The CDR3 extends over 11 amino acids. Germline assignment: CDR1 DFQATT and CDR2 SNEGSKA (reference sequence). Trimming stripped 3 bases from V and 6 bases from J, with 8 bases between. In nucleotides, the CDR3 is TGCAGTGCTAGTTCCTCAAATGGCTACACCTTC. Translating it yields CSASSSNGYTF.

The V and J genes are TRBV11-2 and TRBJ2-2; D gene ambiguous. Germline assignment: CDR1 SGHAT and CDR2 FQNNGV. The CDR3 is 16 amino acids. The V end was cut by 1 base, the J end by 1 base, with 10 bases between. The CDR3 DNA reads as TGTGCCAGCAGCTTAGTAGTGGTAAAGAACACCGGGGAGCTGTTTTTT. Its protein is CASSLVVVKNTGELFF.

This clone was observed a single time. The J gene is TRBJ2-3, the V gene TRBV7-2; tentatively, D is TRBD2 (5 bases). Per the germline V gene, CDR1 is SGHTA and CDR2 is FQGNSA. The CDR3 length is 11 residues. V lost 3 bases to trimming and J lost 9 bases, with 7 bases between them. The CDR3 region has the DNA TGTGCCAGCAGCTTTGGCGGGACGCAGTATTTT. Translated, it gives CASSFGGTQYF.

The chain carries TRBV29-1 and TRBJ2-3; D is ambiguous. V lost 5 bases, J lost 2 bases, and 2 bases lay in between. Germline CDR1 is SQVTM and CDR2 is ANQGSEA. This CDR3 has 10 residues. This CDR3 reads CSVNTDTQYF. The CDR3 bases are TGCAGCGTTAACACAGATACGCAGTATTTT.

This clone has just one count. The chain uses TRBV10-3 and TRBJ2-7, with D tentatively TRBD2 (6 bases). The CDR3 covers 14 residues. V was clipped by 7 bases and J by 0 bases, with 13 bases between them. The germline V gene has CDR1 ENHRY and CDR2 SYGVKD. CDR3 coding DNA: TGTGCCATCACCGCGACTAGTAGCTCCTACGAGCAGTACTTC. Encoded protein: CAITATSSSYEQYF.

The chain couples TRBV15 to TRBJ1-2; 7 bases line up with TRBD1. The V gene's germline CDR1 is LNHNV and CDR2 YYDKDF (reference sequence). With V trimmed by 4 bases and J by 7 bases, 9 bases remained unmatched. The CDR3 length is 14 residues. CDR3 sequence: CATSKDRVASGYTF. In DNA form, the CDR3 reads TGTGCCACCAGCAAAGACAGGGTGGCGAGTGGCTACACCTTC. Combining the CDR3 with reference TRBV15 and TRBJ1-2 gives the whole variable domain DAMVIQNPRYQVTQFGKPVTLSCSQTLNHNVMYWYQQKSSQAPKLLFHYYDKDFNNEADTPDNFQSRRPNTSFCFLDIRSPGLGDTAMYLCATSKDRVASGYTFGSGTRLTVV.

The chain uses TRBV5-1 and TRBJ2-5, with D perhaps TRBD1 or TRBD2 (5 bases each). CDR3 length equals 16 residues. The germline V gene encodes CDR1 SGHRS and CDR2 YFSETQ. V was shortened by 0 bases and J by 0 bases, with 12 bases between the two germline ends. CDR3: CASSLAGWGDQETQYF. The CDR3 DNA is TGCGCCAGCAGCTTGGCAGGGTGGGGAGACCAAGAGACCCAGTACTTC.

V gene TRBV6-2 or TRBV6-3 combines with J gene TRBJ2-5, with 11 positions matching TRBD2. This CDR3 has 15 amino acids. With 4 bases clipped from V and 6 bases from J, the junction kept 7 bases outside the gene matches. Germline V gene data show CDR1 as MNHEY and CDR2 as SVGEGT. CDR3: CASSLLAGDPKTQYF. CDR3 sequence (DNA): TGTGCCAGCAGTTTACTAGCGGGGGACCCAAAGACCCAGTACTTC.

The CDR3 here is CASSYLDRGGNQPQHF. The CDR3 DNA is TGTGCCAGCAGTTACCTGGACAGGGGAGGCAATCAGCCCCAGCATTTT. The chain has TRBV6-6 and TRBJ1-5, with 9 bases matching TRBD1. CDR3 length equals 16 residues. In germline, CDR1 is MNHNY, CDR2 SVGAGI (reference sequence). J was trimmed by 2 bases and V by 2 bases; bases with no gene match: 4.

The chain has TRBV21-1 and TRBJ1-4. TRBV21-1 is a pseudogene segment. The CDR3 extends over 14 amino acids. Here the CDR3 DNA reads TGTGCCAGCAGCAAAGTCCTGGGTGACGAAAAACTGTTTTTT. Protein: CASSKVLGDEKLFF.

V is TRBV29-1 and J is TRBJ2-7; D is uncertain. Trimming stripped 4 bases from V and 5 bases from J, with 15 bases between. The CDR3 totals 13 residues. Germline CDR1 is SQVTM and CDR2 is ANQGSEA. The CDR3 loop is CSVAPTGRHEQYF. CDR3 in DNA: TGCAGCGTTGCACCGACCGGGCGGCACGAGCAGTACTTC.

This clone was seen a single time. The chain has TRBV5-1 and TRBJ2-5; 7 bases are shared with TRBD2. V was clipped by 0 bases and J by 2 bases; unmatched bases: 4. CDR1 and CDR2 from the germline V gene are SGHRS and YFSETQ. The CDR3 loop spans 15 amino acids. This chain's CDR3 is CASSLESGGQETQYF. The CDR3 nucleotides read TGCGCCAGCAGCTTGGAGTCGGGGGGACAAGAGACCCAGTACTTC.

CDR3 residues: CATSRGVSGNTIYF. CDR3 coding DNA: TGTGCTACCTCCCGCGGAGTCTCTGGAAACACCATATATTTT. The chain joins TRBV19 to TRBJ1-3; D is unresolved. Per germline, CDR1 LNHDA and CDR2 SQIVND (reference sequence). This CDR3 is 14 amino acids long.